The 19 T cell receptor beta chains in this list originate from one sample, sequenced in a study of shared clonotypes between healthy human individuals. Using immunoSEQ multiplex PCR, the repertoire was profiled, and TCRdb retains in-frame clones only, with some absent. Among approximately 1.5 million clones, around 98.5% were seen once, and the ten largest hold approximately 0.38%. The source material was naive CD4+ T cells sorted from blood. Subset indicated: CD45RA+ positively selected. The receptors were sampled from a man aged 25 to 40 in good health.

V usage is TRBV5-6 and J usage is TRBJ2-1; D is uncertain. CDR1 is SGHDT, CDR2 YYEEEE, per germline. The CDR3 covers 11 residues. Between the trimmed V and J ends, which lost 4 bases and 9 bases, there was a span of 8 bases. The CDR3 region is CASSRWGEQFF. For the CDR3, the DNA is TGTGCCAGCAGCCGATGGGGTGAGCAGTTCTTC.

This chain joins TRBV5-6 and TRBJ1-1, with D hard to call. V dropped 1 base and J dropped 1 base, with 8 bases sitting between them. CDR3 length: 14 residues. Germline V gives CDR1 SGHDT, CDR2 YYEEEE. CDR3 nucleotide sequence: TGTGCCAGCAGCTTGATTAGGGCGAACACTGAAGCTTTCTTT. It is translated as CASSLIRANTEAFF. Full variable domain (missing parts from reference TRBV5-6 and TRBJ1-1): DAGVTQSPTHLIKTRGQQVTLRCSPKSGHDTVSWYQQALGQGPQFIFQYYEEEERQRGNFPDRFSGHQFPNYSSELNVNALLLGDSALYLCASSLIRANTEAFFGQGTRLTVV.

The gene calls are TRBV5-1 and TRBJ2-2; 12 nucleotides match TRBD2. Germline trimming cut 4 bases from V and 5 bases from J; bases unmatched to any gene: 9. Germline V CDR1 and CDR2: SGHRS, YFSETQ. The CDR3 is made up of 17 amino acids. CDR3 sequence: CASSKRTSGISTGELFF. CDR3 sequence (DNA): TGCGCCAGCAGCAAAAGGACTAGCGGGATATCTACCGGGGAGCTGTTTTTT.

The chain is built from TRBV5-6 and TRBJ2-3, with TRBD2 matching over 10 bases. V was pared by 2 bases and J by 4 bases, with 4 bases of the junction left unmatched. The CDR3 extends over 15 amino acids. Germline-derived CDR1 and CDR2 are SGHDT and YYEEEE. The CDR3: CASSFQAGGADTQYF. In nucleotides, the CDR3 is TGTGCCAGCAGCTTCCAAGCGGGAGGGGCAGATACGCAGTATTTT.

Comments on this clone: The same CDR3 arises from other DNA sequences in this sample as well. The chain carries TRBV9 and TRBJ2-7; 8 bases match TRBD1. V gave up 4 bases and J gave up 1 base; unmatched junction bases: 4. Germline values: CDR1 SGDLS, CDR2 YYNGEE. The CDR3 runs to 14 residues. The CDR3 bases are TGTGCCAGCAGCAGGACAGGGAGTTCCTACGAGCAGTACTTC. This gives the protein CASSRTGSSYEQYF.

V usage is TRBV5-1 and J usage is TRBJ2-3; D unclear. The CDR3 is 15 residues long. Germline CDR1 is SGHRS and CDR2 is YFSETQ. V was pared by 2 bases and J by 0 bases, with 10 bases between. CDR3 DNA: TGCGCCAGCAGCTTCAAGGACGGTAGCACAGATACGCAGTATTTT. Encoded protein: CASSFKDGSTDTQYF.

The chain employs TRBV5-1 and TRBJ2-5; D not certain. Germline V gene lookup returns CDR1 SGHRS and CDR2 YFSETQ. The CDR3 runs to 14 residues. Trimming left V 6 bases short and J 5 bases short, with 17 bases between. The CDR3 sequence: CASIGSYGLETQYF. CDR3 DNA: TGCGCCAGCATTGGCAGTTATGGGCTTGAGACCCAGTACTTC.

Regarding this clone: This sample includes further DNA sequences coding for the same CDR3. V usage is TRBV28 and J usage is TRBJ1-2; D gene ambiguous. Germline V gives CDR1 MDHEN, CDR2 SYDVKM. The CDR3 contains 12 residues. The V and J ends lost 6 bases and 4 bases respectively, with 9 bases between them. The CDR3 sequence is CASRPGGYGYTF. The CDR3 DNA follows: TGTGCCAGCAGGCCGGGCGGCTATGGCTACACCTTC.

CDR3 in DNA: TGTGCCAGCAGTCTTAGGACAGTGAACACTGAAGCTTTCTTT. Amino acid sequence: CASSLRTVNTEAFF. The chain carries TRBV6-5 and TRBJ1-1, with D tentatively TRBD1 (6 bases). V lost 5 bases, J lost 0 bases, and 10 bases lay in between. The CDR3 sequence is 14 residues long. Germline CDR1 MNHEY, CDR2 SVGAGI.

The V call is TRBV6-5, the J call TRBJ1-1; D might be TRBD1 (6 bases). The CDR3 length is 11 residues. V gave up 5 bases and J gave up 8 bases, with 9 bases separating them. The V gene's germline CDR1 is MNHEY and CDR2 SVGAGI. The CDR3 here is CASSEQGEAFF. The CDR3 DNA follows: TGTGCCAGCAGTGAGCAGGGGGAAGCTTTCTTT.

The chain employs TRBV5-4 and TRBJ2-3, with a possible D match to TRBD2 (6 bases). The CDR3 consists of 15 residues. Germline V lookup: CDR1 SGHNT, CDR2 YYREEE (reference sequence). Trimming stripped 4 bases from V and 9 bases from J, with 21 bases between. The DNA of the CDR3 is TGTGCCAGCAGCCCGTCTACGGAGGGGATCGAAACGCAGTATTTT. Encoded protein: CASSPSTEGIETQYF.

About this clone itself: One end of the junction does not line up with germline, which may come from a read error. The CDR3 protein is CASRDRLQLEYAVF. The DNA for the CDR3 is TGTGCCAGCCGCGACAGGTTGCAGCTAGAATACGCAGTATTT. This chain uses TRBV18 with TRBJ2-3, with D tentatively TRBD1 (6 bases). This CDR3 contains 14 residues. CDR1 is KGHSH and CDR2 is LQKENI in the germline V gene.

J is TRBJ2-7 and V is TRBV11-2; possible D gene TRBD2, 6 bases. Trimming took off 6 bases at V and 4 bases at J, with 19 bases between the two ends. CDR1 and CDR2 (germline): SGHAT, FQNNGV. The CDR3 covers 15 residues. CDR3 coding DNA: TGTGCCAGCAGTCCCCTCGTTAGCGGCCCTTACGAGCAGTACTTC. It yields the protein CASSPLVSGPYEQYF.

The chain recombines TRBV7-8 with TRBJ2-1; 7 nucleotides line up with TRBD1. The J segment lost 7 bases and the V segment lost 4 bases, leaving 7 bases of the junction unmatched. The length of the CDR3 is 14 residues. The germline gives CDR1 SGHVS, CDR2 FQNEAQ. The CDR3 bases are TGTGCCAGCAGCTCGGACAGGTTGGGGAATGAGCAGTTCTTC. Translated, it gives CASSSDRLGNEQFF.

The chain employs TRBV5-1 and TRBJ2-1; 9 positions match TRBD1. Germline lookup yields CDR1 SGHRS and CDR2 YFSETQ. This CDR3 region has 15 residues. V dropped 1 base and J dropped 3; count of bases not matched to a gene: 2. The CDR3 here is CASSLTGQGYNEQFF. CDR3 sequence (DNA): TGCGCCAGCAGCTTGACGGGACAGGGCTACAATGAGCAGTTCTTC.

J is TRBJ2-3 and V is TRBV5-4; weak D call: TRBD1 (5 bases). The germline CDR1 and CDR2 sequences are SGHNT and YYREEE (reference sequence). This CDR3 is built from 14 residues. Trimming took off 1 base at V and 4 bases at J, with 10 bases between the two ends. CDR3 bases: TGTGCCAGCAGCTTGAAAGGGGCATCAGATACGCAGTATTTT. Protein sequence: CASSLKGASDTQYF.

The chain combines TRBV5-1 with TRBJ1-1; D is perhaps TRBD1 (6 bases). V lost 5 bases, J lost 1 base, and 15 bases lay in between. This CDR3 is built from 15 residues. Germline CDR1 is SGHRS and CDR2 is YFSETQ. The CDR3 DNA sequence: TGCGCCAGCAGAGGACAGTTATTTGGGAACACTGAAGCTTTCTTT. The encoded protein is CASRGQLFGNTEAFF.

This chain joins TRBV29-1 and TRBJ2-3, with TRBD2 matching 11 bases. The CDR3 totals 13 residues. Germline V gene lookup returns CDR1 SQVTM and CDR2 ANQGSEA. Trimming at V came to 7 bases and at J to 6 bases, leaving 6 bases not matched to a gene. This CDR3 is CSAAVAGGDTQYF. The CDR3 region has the DNA TGCAGCGCCGCGGTAGCGGGAGGGGATACGCAGTATTTT.

The J gene is TRBJ1-4, the V gene TRBV18; 8 nucleotides agree with TRBD1. This CDR3 comprises 15 residues. Trimming cost V 0 bases and J 7 bases; bases outside gene matches: 4. The germline V gene encodes CDR1 KGHSH and CDR2 LQKENI. The CDR3 reads CASSPPAGGAEKLFF. As DNA, the CDR3 is TGTGCCAGCTCACCACCGGCAGGGGGCGCTGAAAAACTGTTTTTT.